The rows below give T cell receptor beta chains drawn from one sample of a study of cytomegalovirus exposure and HLA in healthy donors. This table comes from immunoSEQ multiplex PCR, and its TCRdb copy is limited to in-frame clones, with some not included. Counted here are 130,000 to 150,000 clones, approximately 71% occurring once; the ten biggest clones make up 4.9%. The sequencing input was PBMCs. These receptors all come from a woman between 45 and 60 years old in good health and CMV-seronegative. Both conserved end residues are part of each CDR3. D genes are given only for firm matches. Clone size, where shown, is once, few, many, or a class for clones that have expanded.

>TRBV7-2|-|-|TRBJ2-2
TGTGCCAGCAGCTTAATTTCTCGGGGGTCCGGGGAGCTGTTTTTT
CASSLISRGSGELFF
>TRBV4-3|TRBD1|few|TRBJ2-7
TGCGCCAGCAGCCAACAGACAGGGCTGGAGCAGTACTTC
CASSQQTGLEQYF
>TRBV11-2|TRBD1|-|TRBJ1-2
TGTGCCAGCAGCCAACCTACGGGACAGGGGGCGAGAGGCTACACCTTC
CASSQPTGQGARGYTF
>TRBV4-1|-|few|TRBJ2-6
TGCGCCAGCAGCCTCGACAGCTCTGGGGCCAACGTCCTGACTTTC
CASSLDSSGANVLTF
>TRBV7-9|TRBD1|-|TRBJ2-5
TGTGCCAGCAGCCCGACAGGGCGCCAAGAGACCCAGTACTTC
CASSPTGRQETQYF
>TRBV15|-|-|TRBJ2-2
TGTGCCACCAGGCAGAGGTCGACCGGGGAGCTGTTTTTT
CATRQRSTGELFF
>TRBV9|TRBD1|-|TRBJ1-2
TGTGCCAGCAGCGGTACGTGGAGTCAGGGGGGATCGAGGTATGGCTACACCTTC
CASSGTWSQGGSRYGYTF
>TRBV5-1|TRBD1|-|TRBJ2-1
TGCGCCAGCAGCCGGACAGGGGGGGTCAATGAGCAGTTCTTC
CASSRTGGVNEQFF
>TRBV4-1|TRBD1|once|TRBJ1-1
TGCGCCAGCAGCCAGAAGGGACAGGCCACCACTGAAGCTTTCTTT
CASSQKGQATTEAFF
>TRBV19|-|-|TRBJ1-6
TGTGCCAGTAGTATAGGAGAGCCGAATTCACCCCTCCACTTT
CASSIGEPNSPLHF
>TRBV29-1|TRBD1|-|TRBJ2-7
TGCAGCGCCCTCGGGCAGGGGGCCAGCTCGACGCAGTACTTC
CSALGQGASSTQYF
>TRBV21-1|-|-|TRBJ1-2
TGTGCCAGCAGCAAACGGGGGACAGGGGTACGCCGACCCTCACGCGGCTACACCTTC
CASSKRGTGVRRPSRGYTF
>TRBV30|-|-|TRBJ1-2
TGTGCCTGGAGTACAGGGTATGGCTACACCTTC
CAWSTGYGYTF
>TRBV6-1|TRBD1|-|TRBJ2-5
TGTGCCAGCAGCCAGGACAGGGGAAAAGAGACCCAGTACTTC
CASSQDRGKETQYF
>TRBV28|TRBD1|-|TRBJ1-2
TGTGCCAGCAGTCCCACAGGGGGCTCCTATGGCTACACCTTC
CASSPTGGSYGYTF
>TRBV2|-|-|TRBJ2-7
TGTGCCAGCAGTGAAGCTCTCGGCAGCGCTAACGAGCAGTACTTC
CASSEALGSANEQYF
>TRBV5-1|TRBD2|-|TRBJ2-3
TGCGCCAGCAGCTTGCCCCTAGCGGATAGCACAGATACGCAGTATTTT
CASSLPLADSTDTQYF
>TRBV7-9|-|few|TRBJ1-2
TGTGCCAGCAGCTTAGCGACCGGGAACTATGGCTACACCTTC
CASSLATGNYGYTF
>TRBV7-8|TRBD1|-|TRBJ1-2
TGTGCCAGCAGCCCTGTTGGGACAGTCAACGGCTACACCTTC
CASSPVGTVNGYTF
>TRBV7-9|-|-|TRBJ2-1
TGTTCCAGCAGCTTGTCGTCCCCGGGGCAGTTCTTC
CSSSLSSPGQFF
>TRBV7-3|-|-|TRBJ1-1
TGTGCCAGCAGCTCTATAATCCAGGGAGAAGCTTTCTTT
CASSSIIQGEAFF
>TRBV28|-|-|TRBJ1-5
TGTGCCAGCAGTACAAATCAGCCCCAGCATTTT
CASSTNQPQHF
>TRBV7-8|TRBD1|few|TRBJ1-1
TGTGCCAGCAGCAATGGACAGGAGATGAACACTGAAGCTTTCTTT
CASSNGQEMNTEAFF
>TRBV7-9|-|-|TRBJ1-3
TGTGCCAGCAGCTTAACAATTGGCATCTCTGGAAACACCATATATTTT
CASSLTIGISGNTIYF
>TRBV11-3|TRBD2|-|TRBJ2-1
TGTGCCAGCAGCTTAGCACTAGCGGGGGGTGGCAATGAGCAGTTCTTC
CASSLALAGGGNEQFF
>TRBV27|-|-|TRBJ1-2
TGTGCCAGCAGTTTAAACCCGGTTCTGAACTATGGCTACACCTTC
CASSLNPVLNYGYTF